Following are 18 T cell receptor beta chains from one sample sequenced in a study of T cell repertoires in cytomegalovirus infection. TCRdb fed the reads into MiXCR, producing one record per CDR3 protein. The sample holds more than 200,000 distinct CDR3 sequences; roughly 10% are singletons and the top ten take about 14%. The specimen was PBMCs. The receptors were gathered from a human donor in good health (CMV status not recorded). Some clones in this sample may be carry-over from other donors' samples.

This clonotype was recorded many times. The chain combines TRBV12-3 or TRBV12-4 with TRBJ2-2; 9 bases match TRBD2. Trimming at V came to 7 bases and at J to 2 bases, leaving 5 bases not matched to a gene. The CDR3 spans 15 residues. CDR3 bases: TGTGCCAGCACCCATAGCGGGGGAAACACCGGGGAGCTGTTTTTT. Translated, it gives CASTHSGGNTGELFF.

Many counts were recorded for this clonotype. V usage is TRBV28 and J usage is TRBJ2-7, with D possibly matching TRBD1 (6 bases). The germline gives CDR1 MDHEN, CDR2 SYDVKM. This CDR3 is 12 amino acids long. V shed 10 bases and J shed 6 bases, with 16 bases lying between them. The CDR3 region has the DNA TGTGCCATCAACTCCCCAGGGGCCGAGCAGTACTTC. Its protein product is CAINSPGAEQYF.

This clonotype showed up many times. The chain links TRBV5-4 to TRBJ1-4; 8 nucleotides line up with TRBD1. CDR3 length equals 16 residues. With V trimmed by 0 bases and J by 10 bases, 11 bases remained unmatched. CDR1 is SGHNT and CDR2 is YYREEE in the germline V gene (reference sequence). The DNA of the CDR3 is TGTGCCAGCAGCTTGGGCGCACGGTCGCAGGGGGCAAAACTGTTTTTT. Its translation is CASSLGARSQGAKLFF.

This clonotype was recorded at least ten times. V gene TRBV7-3 combines with J gene TRBJ2-2; D is uncertain. CDR3 length equals 13 residues. CDR1 is SGHTA, CDR2 FQGTGA, per germline. With 0 bases removed from V and 3 bases from J, the gap between germline ends came to 2 bases. CDR3 protein: CASSLTYTGELFF. The CDR3 nucleotides read TGTGCCAGCAGCTTAACATACACCGGGGAGCTGTTTTTT.

This chain links TRBV4-2 with TRBJ1-1, with D possibly TRBD1 on 6 matching bases. Trimming removed 4 bases at V and 1 base at J, with 10 bases between. The V gene's germline CDR1 is LGHNA and CDR2 YNFKEQ. This CDR3 comprises 14 residues. CDR3 in DNA: TGTGCCAGCAGCCGGGGGCTGGAGAACACTGAAGCTTTCTTT. Protein product: CASSRGLENTEAFF.

This clonotype was picked up many times. The gene calls are TRBV7-2 and TRBJ2-1, with D unresolved. The germline V gene encodes CDR1 SGHTA and CDR2 FQGNSA. The V gene lost 5 bases and the J gene lost 6 bases, with 14 bases spanning the gap. The CDR3 is 14 residues long. CDR3: CASSEGRLGNEQFF. The CDR3 DNA reads TGTGCCAGCAGCGAAGGCCGACTTGGCAATGAGCAGTTCTTC.

This clonotype has only a few counts. The chain links TRBV11-2 to TRBJ2-2; TRBD1 matches at 8 bases. The CDR3 has 16 residues. The germline CDR1 and CDR2 sequences are SGHAT and FQNNGV. The junction had 4 bases not matched to a gene; V was cut back by 2 bases and J by 2 bases. The CDR3 loop reads CASSLSGGPNTGELFF. The CDR3 DNA reads TGTGCCAGCAGCTTATCAGGGGGCCCCAACACCGGGGAGCTGTTTTTT.

Ten or more counts support this clonotype. The chain couples TRBV7-8 to TRBJ2-7; 12 bases are shared with TRBD2. V was pared by 7 bases and J by 6 bases, with 7 bases of the junction left unmatched. Germline V gene sequence: CDR1 SGHVS, CDR2 FQNEAQ. CDR3 length: 14 residues. The CDR3 sequence: CASTSGGGSREQYF. Here the CDR3 DNA reads TGTGCCAGCACTAGCGGGGGGGGTTCACGCGAGCAGTACTTC.

This rearrangement joins TRBV20-1 to TRBJ2-6; 7 positions match TRBD1. The germline gives CDR1 DFQATT, CDR2 SNEGSKA (reference sequence). The CDR3 covers 15 residues. J was trimmed by 2 bases and V by 5 bases; bases with no gene match: 6. DNA for the CDR3: TGCAGTGCTTCTGACAGGGCAACTGGGGCCAACGTCCTGACTTTC. As protein: CSASDRATGANVLTF.

There are many counts of this clonotype. This rearrangement joins TRBV27 to TRBJ1-5; D is unclear. Trimming took off 0 bases at V and 4 bases at J, with 13 bases between the two ends. CDR1 MNHEY and CDR2 SMNVEV come from the germline V gene (reference sequence). The length of the CDR3 is 16 residues. CDR3 region: CASSLSFVSENQPQHF. DNA for the CDR3: TGTGCCAGCAGTTTATCGTTCGTGTCGGAAAATCAGCCCCAGCATTTT.

This clonotype was detected only a few times. V gene TRBV6-2 or TRBV6-3 combines with J gene TRBJ2-1; D is perhaps TRBD1 (6 bases). Germline values: CDR1 MNHEY, CDR2 SVGEGT. CDR3 size: 14 residues. The ends were cut back, 5 bases at V and 7 bases at J, with 15 bases in the middle. For the CDR3, the DNA is TGTGCCAGCAGTAAGACAGGCCTAATGAATGAGCAGTTCTTC. This gives the protein CASSKTGLMNEQFF.

This clonotype was recorded many times. The chain couples TRBV24-1 to TRBJ2-1, with 8 bases matching TRBD1. The V segment lost 4 bases and the J segment 8 bases; nucleotides outside the gene matches: 6. Germline-derived CDR1 and CDR2 are KGHDR and SFDVKD. There are 14 residues in the CDR3. The DNA of the CDR3 is TGTGCCACCAGTGAACCGGACAGGGCCCATGAGCAGTTCTTC. Its translation is CATSEPDRAHEQFF.

This clonotype has more than one count but fewer than ten. CDR3 in amino acids: CASSSGIGSGSNQPQHF. For the CDR3, the DNA is TGTGCCAGCAGTTCTGGGATCGGGTCGGGGAGCAATCAGCCCCAGCATTTT. The chain combines TRBV6-6 with TRBJ1-5; D is undetermined. CDR3 length: 17 residues. Between the trimmed V and J ends, which lost 4 bases and 1 base, there was a span of 17 bases. Germline CDR1 MNHNY, CDR2 SVGAGI (reference sequence).

CDR3 residues: CASSKQGSRNTEAFF. In DNA, the CDR3 is TGTGCCAGCAGTAAGCAGGGGTCCCGGAACACTGAAGCTTTCTTT. The chain links TRBV6-2 or TRBV6-3 to TRBJ1-1; TRBD1 is a possible D gene (6 bases). Looked up from germline, CDR1 is MNHEY and CDR2 is SVGEGT. The CDR3 loop spans 15 amino acids. Deletions cut 5 bases from V and 1 base from J, with 14 bases between.

The sample holds many counts of this clonotype. The rearrangement links TRBV6-1 to TRBJ1-1; possibly TRBD1 for D (6 bases). This CDR3 contains 12 residues. The V end was cut by 8 bases, the J end by 7 bases, with 14 bases between. Germline CDR1 MNHNS, CDR2 SASEGT. In DNA, the CDR3 is TGTGCCAGCCCTGGGGGGCTCCGTGAAGCTTTCTTT. The encoded protein is CASPGGLREAFF.

This clonotype was seen a handful of times. V and J are TRBV7-9 and TRBJ2-3, with D possibly matching TRBD1 (5 bases). This CDR3 is built from 14 residues. V gave up 1 base and J gave up 5 bases, with 10 bases separating them. The germline CDR1 and CDR2 sequences are SEHNR and FQNEAQ (reference sequence). The CDR3 is CASSLEGRGDTQYF. As DNA, the CDR3 is TGTGCCAGCAGCTTAGAGGGGCGCGGAGATACGCAGTATTTT.

This clonotype has ten or more counts. The chain links TRBV11-2 to TRBJ2-7, with a tentative D call TRBD2 (6 bases). The V and J ends lost 5 bases and 9 bases respectively, with 17 bases between them. Germline-derived CDR1 and CDR2 are SGHAT and FQNNGV. The length of the CDR3 is 13 residues. CDR3 protein: CASSPGVSVWQYF. CDR3 nucleotide sequence: TGTGCCAGCAGCCCGGGGGTTTCTGTATGGCAGTACTTC. Drawing the rest from reference TRBV11-2 and TRBJ2-7, the complete variable domain is EAGVAQSPRYKIIEKRQSVAFWCNPISGHATLYWYQQILGQGPKLLIQFQNNGVVDDSQLPKDRFSAERLKGVDSTLKIQPAKLEDSAVYLCASSPGVSVWQYFGPGTRLTVT.

This clonotype was seen many times. V gene TRBV7-6 combines with J gene TRBJ1-1; D gene ambiguous. Germline V gene lookup returns CDR1 SGHVS and CDR2 FNYEAQ. V was clipped by 5 bases and J by 1 base, with 8 bases between them. CDR3 length: 13 residues. Written as DNA, the CDR3 is TGTGCCAGCAGCACGGGAGGGAACACTGAAGCTTTCTTT. It translates to CASSTGGNTEAFF.